The present T cell receptor beta chain was sequenced within a study of blood T cell repertoires in COVID-19 (dated by TCRdb to 2019 to 2021). The study in broad terms: Samples from collaborators originated in the United States, Italy and Spain and spanned both the acute and convalescent phases of COVID-19. The samples were drawn from two sources: the first 160 participants of the ongoing ImmuneRACE study, and 1,000 to 1,500 subjects contributed by 6 global collaborators. Where available, HLA class I and class II types were obtained from metadata supplied by the sample provider rather than from assay-based typing. Nearly every sample came with metadata listing a de-identified subject ID, COVID-19 status, age in years and sex. Subjects who had been exposed to COVID-19, were actively infected with it, or had recovered from it provided the deeply sampled blood TCRbeta repertoires that made up the dataset. The prospective study material was composed of cDNA or gDNA derived from T cells, B-cell-depleted T cells, or PBMCs. The repertoires were made available in a free public database intended to serve as a resource for research on the immune response to SARS-CoV-2. Overall results and qualifications from the work: The amount of clinical and demographic metadata varied by source and participant and was provided uncurated.

Collaborating institutions collected whole blood in K2EDTA tubes following their own protocols. For TCRbeta analysis, collaborators shipped samples in one of three forms: frozen whole blood, isolated PBMCs, or DNA extracted from either of those sample types. TCRbeta CDR3 regions were amplified from genomic DNA using the immunoSEQ Assay, a bias-controlled multiplex PCR. On the study's bioinformatics: The number of nucleated cells in each sample was estimated by amplification of reference gene primers within the assay. To quantify the absolute abundance of each unique TCRbeta CDR3 rearrangement, sequence reads were collapsed and filtered. For each sample, productive Simpson clonality was calculated by taking the square root of Simpson's diversity index across productive rearrangements. What TCRdb holds here is the immuneACCESS table cut down to in-frame rearrangements. Part of the clones is not present; checked against another copy, under half of the missing clones reflect an unresolved V gene, and the others are unexplained. The DNA gave D and trimming, while V, J and clone size come from that table. The sample table contains about 150,000 clones; only one count was recorded for about four fifths of them. The ten largest clones capture about 15% of the sample.

This clone was counted a single time. What antigen it recognizes has not been identified. No clone much larger than this one lies a single base away; base qualities are absent. This clonotype was obtained from an elderly woman with acute or convalescent COVID-19. Sequencing was performed on peripheral blood.

The CDR3 corresponds to CASSFGQANTGELFF. In nucleotide form, the sequence is TGCGCCAGCAGCTTTGGACAGGCGAACACCGGGGAGCTGTTTTTT. In this chain, TRBV5-1 is recombined with TRBJ2-2; TRBD1 matches 7 bases in the middle. Unmatched junction bases come to 1, with V trimmed by 2 bases and J by 0 bases. The germline V gene supplies CDR1 SGHRS and CDR2 YFSETQ. The CDR3 goes from the cysteine to the phenylalanine over 15 residues. Left in the record is the CDR3 DNA by itself, 45 bases read in frame from the first base.